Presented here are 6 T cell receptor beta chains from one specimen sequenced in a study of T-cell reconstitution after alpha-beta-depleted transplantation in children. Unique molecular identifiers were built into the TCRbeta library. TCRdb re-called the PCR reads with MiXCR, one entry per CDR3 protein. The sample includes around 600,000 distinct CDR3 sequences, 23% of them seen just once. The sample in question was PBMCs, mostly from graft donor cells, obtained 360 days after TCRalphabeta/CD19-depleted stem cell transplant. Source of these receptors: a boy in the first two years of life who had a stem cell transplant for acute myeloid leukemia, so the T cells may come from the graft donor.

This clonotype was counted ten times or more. The chain's CDR3 is CASSPILAGGPDTQYF. The CDR3 bases are TGTGCCAGCAGCCCCATCCTAGCGGGGGGGCCAGATACGCAGTATTTT. The chain uses TRBV6-5 and TRBJ2-3, with TRBD2 matching 12 bases. Germline V gene sequence: CDR1 MNHEY, CDR2 SVGAGI. The V gene end was trimmed by 6 bases and the J gene end by 4 bases; junction bases not matched to a gene: 8. This CDR3 is built from 16 residues.

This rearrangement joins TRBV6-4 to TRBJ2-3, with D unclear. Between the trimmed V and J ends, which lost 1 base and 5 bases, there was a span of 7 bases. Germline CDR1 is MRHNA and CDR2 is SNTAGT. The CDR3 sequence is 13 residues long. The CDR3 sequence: CASSDWVGDTQYF. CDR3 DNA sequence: TGTGCCAGCAGTGACTGGGTGGGAGATACGCAGTATTTT.

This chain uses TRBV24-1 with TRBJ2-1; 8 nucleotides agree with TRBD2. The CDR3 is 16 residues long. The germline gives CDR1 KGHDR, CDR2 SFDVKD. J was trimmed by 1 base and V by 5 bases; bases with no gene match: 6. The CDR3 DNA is TGTGCCACCAGTGGGAGACTAGCGCCATCCTACAATGAGCAGTTCTTC. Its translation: CATSGRLAPSYNEQFF.

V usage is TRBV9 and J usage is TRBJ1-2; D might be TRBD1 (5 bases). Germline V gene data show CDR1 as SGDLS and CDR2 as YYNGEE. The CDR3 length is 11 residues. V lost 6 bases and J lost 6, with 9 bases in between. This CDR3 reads CASTGANGYTF. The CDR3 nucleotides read TGTGCCAGCACCGGGGCCAATGGCTACACCTTC.

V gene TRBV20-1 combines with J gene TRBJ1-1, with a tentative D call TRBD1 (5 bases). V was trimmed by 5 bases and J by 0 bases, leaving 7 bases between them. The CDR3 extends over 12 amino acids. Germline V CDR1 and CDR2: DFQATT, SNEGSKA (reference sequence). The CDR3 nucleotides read TGCAGTGCTGGGGCTTTGAACACTGAAGCTTTCTTT. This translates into CSAGALNTEAFF.

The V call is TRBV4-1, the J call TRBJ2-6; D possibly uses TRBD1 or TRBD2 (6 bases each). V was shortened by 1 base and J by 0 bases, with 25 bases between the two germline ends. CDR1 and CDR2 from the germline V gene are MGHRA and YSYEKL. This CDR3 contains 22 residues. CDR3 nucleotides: TGCGCCAGCAGCCAAGTGGGGGGTGACCCATCAGGGGTCATCTCTGGGGCCAACGTCCTGACTTTC. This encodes CASSQVGGDPSGVISGANVLTF.